Shown below are 9 T cell receptor beta chains from a single sample sequenced in a study of spatial heterogeneity in lung cancer. Time point noted: sample taken at primary tumor resection. TCRdb recomputed calls from the 5' RACE reads with MiXCR, one row per CDR3 protein. The profile shows 90,000 to 95,000 distinct CDR3 sequences, about 12% of them singletons. Specimen: PBMCs, collected at surgery. The receptors were sampled from a male donor with early-stage non-small cell lung cancer.

This clonotype showed up many times. The chain joins TRBV7-3 to TRBJ2-3, with a possible D match to TRBD2 (5 bases). Trimming shortened V by 4 bases and J by 8 bases, and 10 bases separated the two germline ends. Germline V gene sequence: CDR1 SGHTA, CDR2 FQGTGA. The CDR3 covers 12 residues. The CDR3 bases are TGTGCCAGCAGCTCGACCCGGGGTACGCAGTATTTT. Its translation: CASSSTRGTQYF.

This clonotype was counted between two and nine times. The chain couples TRBV10-2 to TRBJ2-7; 7 nucleotides agree with TRBD2. The CDR3 totals 16 residues. Trimming took 1 base from V and 5 from J; bases not matched to a gene: 11. The V gene's germline CDR1 is WSHSY and CDR2 SAAADI. As DNA, the CDR3 is TGCGCCAGCAGTGAGTTGTGGCGGGAGCGAGTGAACGAGCAGTACTTC. Amino acid sequence: CASSELWRERVNEQYF.

The gene calls are TRBV7-9 and TRBJ1-1; possible D gene TRBD1, 6 bases. The germline V gene encodes CDR1 SEHNR and CDR2 FQNEAQ (reference sequence). The CDR3 has 12 residues. V gave up 6 bases and J gave up 6 bases, with 11 bases separating them. This CDR3 is CASSSGVPEAFF. The CDR3 region has the DNA TGTGCCAGCAGTTCAGGGGTGCCTGAAGCTTTCTTT.

The chain couples TRBV5-1 to TRBJ1-4; 9 nucleotides line up with TRBD1. J lost 8 bases, V lost 1 base, and 3 bases had no gene match. The V gene's germline CDR1 is SGHRS and CDR2 YFSETQ. The CDR3 runs 14 residues. The CDR3 sequence is CASSLTGGGEKLFF. The CDR3 nucleotides are TGCGCCAGCAGCTTGACAGGGGGCGGCGAAAAACTGTTTTTT.

The chain links TRBV7-2 to TRBJ1-2; 7 bases are shared with TRBD1. The J segment lost 0 bases and the V segment lost 5 bases, leaving 12 bases of the junction unmatched. The germline V gene encodes CDR1 SGHTA and CDR2 FQGNSA. CDR3 size: 17 residues. Here the CDR3 reads CASSRMTGRQANYGYTF. Here the CDR3 DNA reads TGTGCCAGCAGCCGAATGACAGGGCGGCAAGCTAACTATGGCTACACCTTC.

The rearrangement joins TRBV3-1 to TRBJ2-7; D possibly corresponds to TRBD2 (5 bases). CDR1 and CDR2 (germline): LGHDT, YNNKEL (reference sequence). The V and J ends lost 1 base and 5 bases respectively, with 6 bases between them. The CDR3 length is 12 residues. CDR3 region: CASSQVSDEQYF. In DNA form, the CDR3 reads TGTGCCAGCAGCCAAGTTAGCGACGAGCAGTACTTC.

In its sample, this clonotype was seen many times. The rearrangement joins TRBV7-9 to TRBJ2-3; a weak D match, TRBD2 (6 bases). This CDR3 is built from 15 residues. V shed 1 base and J shed 1 base, with 9 bases lying between them. Germline CDR1 SEHNR, CDR2 FQNEAQ (reference sequence). In DNA, the CDR3 is TGTGCCAGCAGCTTAGTACTAGCAGGCACAGATACGCAGTATTTT. Amino acid sequence: CASSLVLAGTDTQYF.

In this sample, this clonotype turned up a few times. The genes are TRBV20-1 and TRBJ2-6, with D perhaps TRBD1 (6 bases). This CDR3 is built from 18 residues. Germline values: CDR1 DFQATT, CDR2 SNEGSKA (reference sequence). Deletions cut 0 bases from V and 2 bases from J, with 17 bases between. DNA for the CDR3: TGCAGTGCTAGAGATCTTACAGGGAAGATCCCTGGGGCCAACGTCCTGACTTTC. Translation: CSARDLTGKIPGANVLTF.

This clonotype was picked up a small number of times. The V and J genes are TRBV6-5 and TRBJ1-1, with 8 bases matching TRBD1. CDR1 is MNHEY and CDR2 is SVGAGI in the germline V gene. This CDR3 comprises 15 residues. J gave up 6 bases and V 5 bases, and 11 bases lay outside the gene matches. The CDR3 is CASSLRLRGLAEAFF. CDR3 coding DNA: TGTGCCAGCAGTCTTCGCCTCAGGGGGCTGGCTGAAGCTTTCTTT.